A single sample is the source of the 9 T cell receptor beta chains below, sequenced in a study of patients and donors after allogeneic stem cell transplantation. TCRdb re-called the RT-PCR reads through MiXCR, storing one row per CDR3 protein. This sample has 150,000 to 200,000 distinct CDR3 sequences; roughly 30% occur once, and the top ten carry less than 3.5%. The sample was blood, either unsorted or a sorted T cell fraction (not recorded which). These receptors all stem from a human donor who was either an allogeneic HSCT recipient or a stem cell or donor lymphocyte infusion donor (not recorded which). It is not recorded whose cells these are; they may come from a transplant donor.

V gene TRBV27 combines with J gene TRBJ2-4, with 8 positions matching TRBD1. Germline values: CDR1 MNHEY, CDR2 SMNVEV (reference sequence). The CDR3 runs to 16 residues. J lost 3 bases, V lost 6 bases, and 10 bases had no gene match. The CDR3 bases are TGTGCCAGCAGCCATCAGTACAGGGGGAGCAAAAACATTCAGTACTTC. The encoded protein is CASSHQYRGSKNIQYF.

The CDR3 region is CAISAEGQGGLDGYTF. CDR3 nucleotide sequence: TGTGCCATCAGTGCGGAGGGGCAGGGAGGACTAGATGGCTACACCTTC. This chain connects TRBV10-3 to TRBJ1-2; tentatively, D is TRBD1 (5 bases). V shed 4 bases and J shed 6 bases, with 21 bases lying between them. The CDR3 extends over 16 amino acids. Germline CDR1 and CDR2: ENHRY and SYGVKD.

V usage is TRBV29-1 and J usage is TRBJ2-1; 8 bases match TRBD2. The V gene end was trimmed by 4 bases and the J gene end by 8 bases; junction bases not matched to a gene: 13. Germline V gene data show CDR1 as SQVTM and CDR2 as ANQGSEA. The CDR3 runs to 15 residues. The CDR3 here is CSVGTSGRRSDEQFF. The CDR3 region has the DNA TGCAGCGTTGGAACTAGCGGTCGGAGGTCCGATGAGCAGTTCTTC.

This clonotype showed up just a few times. This rearrangement joins TRBV29-1 to TRBJ2-1; D gene unclear. The V gene's germline CDR1 is SQVTM and CDR2 ANQGSEA. CDR3 length: 14 residues. Trimming stripped 6 bases from V and 8 bases from J, with 20 bases between. The CDR3 here is CSVEQFSNGDEQFF. The CDR3 region has the DNA TGCAGCGTGGAACAGTTCAGTAACGGAGATGAGCAGTTCTTC.

This clonotype was detected a few times. The chain carries TRBV12-3 or TRBV12-4 and TRBJ2-6; 7 bases align to TRBD1. CDR3 length: 19 residues. The V segment lost 3 bases and the J segment 0 bases; nucleotides outside the gene matches: 11. CDR3 amino acids: CASSLGYKGQASGANVLTF. CDR3 coding DNA: TGTGCCAGCAGTTTGGGATATAAAGGACAGGCCTCTGGGGCCAACGTCCTGACTTTC.

This chain connects TRBV5-6 to TRBJ2-7; D possibly corresponds to TRBD1 (5 bases). The germline gives CDR1 SGHDT, CDR2 YYEEEE. Between the trimmed V and J ends, which lost 0 bases and 6 bases, there was a span of 13 bases. This CDR3 spans 14 amino acids. In DNA form, the CDR3 reads TGTGCCAGCAGCTTGGTCAGGGCTCCTGGCGAGCAGTACTTC. As protein: CASSLVRAPGEQYF.

In DNA, the CDR3 is TGTGCCAGCTCACCAAAGCCAGGGCGTAAGGCAACAGATACGCAGTATTTT. Its protein is CASSPKPGRKATDTQYF. The chain recombines TRBV18 with TRBJ2-3; D may be TRBD1 (5 bases). CDR3 size: 17 residues. Deletions cut 2 bases from V and 3 bases from J, with 18 bases between. Germline CDR1 and CDR2: KGHSH and LQKENI. The entire variable domain, with the rest obtained from reference TRBV18 and TRBJ2-3, is as follows: NAGVMQNPRHLVRRRGQEARLRCSPMKGHSHVYWYRQLPEEGLKFMVYLQKENIIDESGMPKERFSAEFPKEGPSILRIQQVVRGDSAAYFCASSPKPGRKATDTQYFGPGTRLTVL.

This clonotype was observed many times. This chain joins TRBV27 and TRBJ1-3; 8 positions match TRBD1. Trimming cost V 7 bases and J 3 bases; bases outside gene matches: 8. CDR1 is MNHEY, CDR2 SMNVEV, per germline (reference sequence). This CDR3 is 15 amino acids long. CDR3 nucleotide sequence: TGTGCCAGCAAGGACAGGGCGAGGGGTGGAAACACCATATATTTT. Its translation is CASKDRARGGNTIYF.

This clonotype was picked up many times. This chain joins TRBV20-1 and TRBJ1-1; D is ambiguous. Trimming took off 2 bases at V and 0 bases at J, with 7 bases between the two ends. The CDR3 extends over 13 amino acids. CDR1 is DFQATT, CDR2 SNEGSKA, per germline (reference sequence). CDR3 nucleotides: TGCAGTGCTAGACAGGACTTGAACACTGAAGCTTTCTTT. This codes for CSARQDLNTEAFF.